Shown below are 8 T cell receptor beta chains from a single sample sequenced in a study of blood T cell repertoires in COVID-19 (TCRdb year 2020). Libraries were constructed by the immunoSEQ multiplex PCR assay. Here the immuneACCESS table is served through TCRdb, limited to in-frame sequences with V and J called. Missing clones are a known gap in these copies; in checked studies unresolved V genes cover under half, and the rest lacks a known reason. The sample includes about 410,000 clones, with 75% to 90% observed a single time. Together, the top ten hold approximately 1.5% of the sample. Material for sequencing was peripheral blood. All receptors derive from a woman aged 30 to 39 with active or convalescent COVID-19.

The chain is built from TRBV7-9 and TRBJ1-1; 8 bases map to TRBD1. The germline CDR1 and CDR2 sequences are SEHNR and FQNEAQ (reference sequence). This CDR3 is 16 amino acids long. V lost 1 base and J lost 4; bases outside the gene matches: 8. The CDR3 DNA is TGTGCCAGCAGCTTAGGGGCAGGGGGCGCATGCACTGAAGCTTTCTTT. The encoded protein is CASSLGAGGACTEAFF.

The gene calls are TRBV19 and TRBJ1-5, with TRBD1 identical over 11 bases. Germline V gene sequence: CDR1 LNHDA, CDR2 SQIVND (reference sequence). The V and J ends lost 8 bases and 6 bases, in that order; junction bases with no gene match: 9. This CDR3 has 15 residues. This chain's CDR3 is CASQPGQGVPQPQHF. In nucleotides, the CDR3 is TGTGCCAGTCAACCGGGACAGGGGGTCCCTCAGCCCCAGCATTTT.

This clone has more than one count but fewer than ten. The chain carries TRBV5-1 and TRBJ1-5; TRBD1 might be the D (5 bases). The CDR3 has 15 residues. Germline loops: CDR1 SGHRS, CDR2 YFSETQ. The V gene lost 0 bases and the J gene lost 2 bases, with 9 bases spanning the gap. This CDR3 reads CASSLEGVGNQPQHF. CDR3 bases: TGCGCCAGCAGCTTGGAAGGGGTCGGCAATCAGCCCCAGCATTTT. The whole variable domain, filled in from reference TRBV5-1 and TRBJ1-5, reads KAGVTQTPRYLIKTRGQQVTLSCSPISGHRSVSWYQQTPGQGLQFLFEYFSETQRNKGNFPGRFSGRQFSNSRSEMNVSTLELGDSALYLCASSLEGVGNQPQHFGDGTRLSIL.

This rearrangement joins TRBV3-1 (or the pseudogene TRBV3-2) to TRBJ1-2; 9 positions agree with TRBD1. The CDR3 is made up of 12 amino acids. The V gene end was trimmed by 4 bases and the J gene end by 8 bases; junction bases not matched to a gene: 2. Germline V gene data show CDR1 as LGHDT and CDR2 as YNNKEL (reference sequence). As DNA, the CDR3 is TGTGCCAGCAGCCCCACAGGGGGCGGCTACACCTTC. Translated, it gives CASSPTGGGYTF.

This rearrangement joins TRBV5-1 to TRBJ2-5, with a tentative D call TRBD2 (6 bases). This CDR3 is 16 amino acids long. In germline, CDR1 is SGHRS, CDR2 YFSETQ. V was cut by 0 bases and J by 2 bases, with 14 bases left in between. CDR3 bases: TGCGCCAGCAGCTTGGGTTCGGGAGCGTCACAAGAGACCCAGTACTTC. Amino acids: CASSLGSGASQETQYF.

The rearrangement joins TRBV6-6 to TRBJ1-6; D unclear. CDR1 is MNHNY and CDR2 is SVGAGI in the germline V gene (reference sequence). V was cut by 7 bases and J by 10 bases, with 20 bases left in between. This CDR3 has 15 residues. The CDR3 bases are TGTGCCAGCATAGAAGTCGCGGGAATAGGGTCACCCCTCCACTTT. The encoded protein is CASIEVAGIGSPLHF.

The V call is TRBV19, the J call TRBJ1-1; D not certain. The CDR3 runs to 14 residues. CDR1 LNHDA and CDR2 SQIVND come from the germline V gene (reference sequence). Trimming stripped 5 bases from V and 0 bases from J, with 10 bases between. The CDR3 DNA follows: TGTGCCAGTAGTCGAGACGGGGTGAACACTGAAGCTTTCTTT. It codes for CASSRDGVNTEAFF. The entire variable domain, with the rest obtained from reference TRBV19 and TRBJ1-1, is as follows: DGGITQSPKYLFRKEGQNVTLSCEQNLNHDAMYWYRQDPGQGLRLIYYSQIVNDFQKGDIAEGYSVSREKKESFPLTVTSAQKNPTAFYLCASSRDGVNTEAFFGQGTRLTVV.

The chain combines TRBV7-2 with TRBJ1-1, with D perhaps TRBD1 (5 bases). This CDR3 spans 13 amino acids. Germline V CDR1 and CDR2: SGHTA, FQGNSA. V was trimmed by 6 bases and J by 1 base, leaving 9 bases between them. The CDR3 DNA sequence: TGTGCCAGCAGGAAAGGACAGAACACTGAAGCTTTCTTT. Residues: CASRKGQNTEAFF.